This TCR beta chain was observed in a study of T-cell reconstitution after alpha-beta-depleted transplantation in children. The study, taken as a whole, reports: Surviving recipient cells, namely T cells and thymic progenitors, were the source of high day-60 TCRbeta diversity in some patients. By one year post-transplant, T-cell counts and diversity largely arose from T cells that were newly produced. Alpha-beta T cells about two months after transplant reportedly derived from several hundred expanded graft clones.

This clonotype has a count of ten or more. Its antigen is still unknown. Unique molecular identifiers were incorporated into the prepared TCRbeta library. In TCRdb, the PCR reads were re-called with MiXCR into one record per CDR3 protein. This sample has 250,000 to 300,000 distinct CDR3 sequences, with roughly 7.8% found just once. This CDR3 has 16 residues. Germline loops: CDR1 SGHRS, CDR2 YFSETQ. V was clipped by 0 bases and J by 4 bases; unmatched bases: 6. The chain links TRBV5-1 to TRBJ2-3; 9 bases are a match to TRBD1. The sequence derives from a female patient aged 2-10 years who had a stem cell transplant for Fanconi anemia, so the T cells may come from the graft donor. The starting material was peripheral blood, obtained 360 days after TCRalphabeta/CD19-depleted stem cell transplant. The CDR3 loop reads CASSLGGTGSADTQYF. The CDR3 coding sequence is TGCGCCAGCAGCTTGGGGGGGACAGGGTCTGCAGATACGCAGTATTTT.